This TCR beta chain was recovered during a study of shared T cell receptors in the human thymus. Germline-derived CDR1 and CDR2 are MGHRA and YSYEKL. The CDR3 is 13 residues long. V dropped 1 base and J dropped 8 bases, with 6 bases sitting between them. Produced via immunoSEQ multiplex PCR; TCRdb's table is partial and in-frame only. The sample yields approximately 760,000 clones, 70% to 90% seen once. These same data were also listed under a study on human thymus T cells.

The V gene is TRBV4-1, the J gene TRBJ1-6; no definite D call. This TCR was sampled from a girl younger than two with a congenital heart defect. Input material: thymocytes. DNA for the CDR3: TGCGCCAGCAGCCAAGCCGGTTATTCACCCCTCCACTTT. It yields the protein CASSQAGYSPLHF.